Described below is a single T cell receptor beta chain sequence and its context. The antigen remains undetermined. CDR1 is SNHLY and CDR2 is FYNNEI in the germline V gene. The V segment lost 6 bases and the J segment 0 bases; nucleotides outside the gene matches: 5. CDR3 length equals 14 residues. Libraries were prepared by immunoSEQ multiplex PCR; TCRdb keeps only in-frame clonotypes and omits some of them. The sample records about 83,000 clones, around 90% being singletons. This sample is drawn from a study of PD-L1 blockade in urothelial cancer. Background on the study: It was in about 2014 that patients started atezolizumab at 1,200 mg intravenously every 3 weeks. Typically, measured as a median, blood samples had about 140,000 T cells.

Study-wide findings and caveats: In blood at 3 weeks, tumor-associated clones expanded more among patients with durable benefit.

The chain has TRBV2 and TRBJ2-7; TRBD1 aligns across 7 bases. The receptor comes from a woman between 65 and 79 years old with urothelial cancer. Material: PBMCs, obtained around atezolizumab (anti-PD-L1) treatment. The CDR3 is CASRGQLSSYEQYF. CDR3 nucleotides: TGTGCCAGCAGGGGACAGCTTAGCTCCTACGAGCAGTACTTC.